The TCR beta chain under discussion was sequenced for a study of cytomegalovirus exposure and HLA in healthy donors. This clone occurred once. The study ran its PCR with 60 Vbeta and 13 Jbeta primers. Generated by immunoSEQ multiplex PCR, the TCRdb table keeps only in-frame clones and is missing some. The data contain around 200,000 clones, roughly four fifths of them singletons. Deletions cut 3 bases from V and 3 bases from J, with 9 bases between. Looked up from germline, CDR1 is SEHNR and CDR2 is FQNEAQ (reference sequence). This CDR3 is built from 13 residues. Sample: PBMCs. The rearrangement links TRBV7-9 to TRBJ2-7; maybe TRBD2 (5 bases). The source of this sequence is a girl under 18 in good health and CMV-seronegative. CDR3 amino acids: CASSFSSIYEQYF. DNA for the CDR3: TGTGCCAGCAGCTTTTCTAGCATCTACGAGCAGTACTTC.